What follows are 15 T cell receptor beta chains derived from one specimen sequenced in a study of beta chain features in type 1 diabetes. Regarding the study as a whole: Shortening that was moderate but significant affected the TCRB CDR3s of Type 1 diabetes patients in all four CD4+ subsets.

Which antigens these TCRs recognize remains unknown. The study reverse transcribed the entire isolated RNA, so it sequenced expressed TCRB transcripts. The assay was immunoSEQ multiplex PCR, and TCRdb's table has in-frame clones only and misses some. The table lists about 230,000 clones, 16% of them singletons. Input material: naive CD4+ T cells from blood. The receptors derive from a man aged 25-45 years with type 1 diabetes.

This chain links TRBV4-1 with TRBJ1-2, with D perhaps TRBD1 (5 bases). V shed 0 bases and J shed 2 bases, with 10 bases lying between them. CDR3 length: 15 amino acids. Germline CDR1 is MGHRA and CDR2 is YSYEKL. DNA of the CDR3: TGCGCCAGCAGCCAAGACAGGGACCGAAACTATGGCTACACCTTC. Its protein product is CASSQDRDRNYGYTF.

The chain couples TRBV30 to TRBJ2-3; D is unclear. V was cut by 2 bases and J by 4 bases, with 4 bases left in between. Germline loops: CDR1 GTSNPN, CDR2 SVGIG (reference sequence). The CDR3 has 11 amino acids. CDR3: CAWSYADTQYF. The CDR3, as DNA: TGTGCCTGGAGTTATGCAGATACGCAGTATTTT.

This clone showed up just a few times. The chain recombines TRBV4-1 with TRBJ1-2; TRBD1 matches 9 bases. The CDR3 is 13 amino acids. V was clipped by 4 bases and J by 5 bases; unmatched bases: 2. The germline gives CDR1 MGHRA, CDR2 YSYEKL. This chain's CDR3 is CASSLGQGYGYTF. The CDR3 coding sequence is TGCGCCAGCAGCCTAGGACAGGGGTATGGCTACACCTTC.

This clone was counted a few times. The CDR3 nucleotides read TGCAGCGTGGGAGAGGTCAGACTCAATGAGCAGTTCTTC. As protein: CSVGEVRLNEQFF. This chain connects TRBV29-1 to TRBJ2-1, with D maybe TRBD2 (5 bases). This CDR3 comprises 13 residues. The V and J ends lost 6 bases and 6 bases respectively, with 15 bases between them. The germline CDR1 and CDR2 sequences are SQVTM and ANQGSEA.

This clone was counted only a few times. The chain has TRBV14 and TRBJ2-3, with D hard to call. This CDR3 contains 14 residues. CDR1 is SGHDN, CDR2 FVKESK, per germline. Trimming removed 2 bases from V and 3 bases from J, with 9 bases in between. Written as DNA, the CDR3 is TGTGCCAGCAGCCAAAGCACCGCAACAGATACGCAGTATTTT. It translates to CASSQSTATDTQYF. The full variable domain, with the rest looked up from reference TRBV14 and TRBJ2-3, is EAGVTQFPSHSVIEKGQTVTLRCDPISGHDNLYWYRRVMGKEIKFLLHFVKESKQDESGMPNNRFLAERTGGTYSTLKVQPAELEDSGVYFCASSQSTATDTQYFGPGTRLTVL.

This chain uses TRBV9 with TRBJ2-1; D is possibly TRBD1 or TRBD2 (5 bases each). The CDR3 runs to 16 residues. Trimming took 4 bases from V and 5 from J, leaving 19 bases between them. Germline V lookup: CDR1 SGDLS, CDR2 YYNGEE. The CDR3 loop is CASSPLGWDPNNEQFF. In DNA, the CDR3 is TGTGCCAGCAGCCCCCTGGGGTGGGACCCGAACAATGAGCAGTTCTTC.

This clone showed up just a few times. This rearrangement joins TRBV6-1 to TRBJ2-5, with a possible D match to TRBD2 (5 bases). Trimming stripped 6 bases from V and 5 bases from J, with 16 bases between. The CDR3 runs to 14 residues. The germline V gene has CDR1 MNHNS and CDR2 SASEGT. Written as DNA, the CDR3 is TGTGCCAGCAGCCAGACTAACGGTCAGGAGACCCAGTACTTC. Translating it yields CASSQTNGQETQYF.

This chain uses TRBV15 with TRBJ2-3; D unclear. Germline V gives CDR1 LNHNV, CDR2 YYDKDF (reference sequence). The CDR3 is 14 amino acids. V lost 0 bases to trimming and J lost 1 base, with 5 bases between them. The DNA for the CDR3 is TGTGCCACCAGCAGAGAGTCCGGCACAGATACGCAGTATTTT. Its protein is CATSRESGTDTQYF. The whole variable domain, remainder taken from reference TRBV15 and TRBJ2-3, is DAMVIQNPRYQVTQFGKPVTLSCSQTLNHNVMYWYQQKSSQAPKLLFHYYDKDFNNEADTPDNFQSRRPNTSFCFLDIRSPGLGDTAMYLCATSRESGTDTQYFGPGTRLTVL.

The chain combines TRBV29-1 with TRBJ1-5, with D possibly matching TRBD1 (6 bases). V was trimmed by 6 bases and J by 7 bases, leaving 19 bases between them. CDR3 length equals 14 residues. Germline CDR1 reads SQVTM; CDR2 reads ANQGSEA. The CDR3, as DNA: TGCAGCGTCCTGACCAGGGGCTTCGGGCAGCCCCAGCATTTT. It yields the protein CSVLTRGFGQPQHF.

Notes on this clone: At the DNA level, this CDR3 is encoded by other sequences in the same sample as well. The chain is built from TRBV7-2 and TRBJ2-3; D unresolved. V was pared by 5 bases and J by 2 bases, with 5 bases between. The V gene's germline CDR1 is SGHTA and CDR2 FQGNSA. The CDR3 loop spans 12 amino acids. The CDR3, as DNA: TGTGCCAGCAGCCCCTACACAGATACGCAGTATTTT. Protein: CASSPYTDTQYF. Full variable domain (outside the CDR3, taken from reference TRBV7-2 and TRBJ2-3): GAGVSQSPSNKVTEKGKDVELRCDPISGHTALYWYRQSLGQGLEFLIYFQGNSAPDKSGLPSDRFSAERTGGSVSTLTIQRTQQEDSAVYLCASSPYTDTQYFGPGTRLTVL.

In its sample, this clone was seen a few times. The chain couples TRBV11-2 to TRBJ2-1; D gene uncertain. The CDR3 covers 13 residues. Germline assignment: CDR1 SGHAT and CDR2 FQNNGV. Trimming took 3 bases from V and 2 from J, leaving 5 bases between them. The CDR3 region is CASSFGAYNEQFF. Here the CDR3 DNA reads TGTGCCAGCAGCTTTGGAGCCTACAATGAGCAGTTCTTC.

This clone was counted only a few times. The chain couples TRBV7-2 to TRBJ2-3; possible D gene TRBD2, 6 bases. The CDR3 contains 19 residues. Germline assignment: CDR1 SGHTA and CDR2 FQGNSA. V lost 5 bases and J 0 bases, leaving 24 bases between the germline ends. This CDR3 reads CASSLTAVSGRASTDTQYF. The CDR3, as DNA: TGTGCCAGCAGCCTAACCGCGGTCAGCGGGCGCGCTAGCACAGATACGCAGTATTTT.

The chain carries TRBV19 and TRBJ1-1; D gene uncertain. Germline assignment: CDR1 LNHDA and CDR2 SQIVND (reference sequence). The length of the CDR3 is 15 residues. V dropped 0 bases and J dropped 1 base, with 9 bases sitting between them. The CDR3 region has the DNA TGTGCCAGTAGTATAGACTTCGATCAGAACACTGAAGCTTTCTTT. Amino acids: CASSIDFDQNTEAFF.

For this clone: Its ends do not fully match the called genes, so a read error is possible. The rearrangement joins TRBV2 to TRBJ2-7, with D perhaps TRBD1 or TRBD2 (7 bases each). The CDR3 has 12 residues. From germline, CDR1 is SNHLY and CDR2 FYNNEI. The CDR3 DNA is TGTGCCAGCAGTGAATATTCAGGGGGAGGGAGCTTC. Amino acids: CASSEYSGGGSF.

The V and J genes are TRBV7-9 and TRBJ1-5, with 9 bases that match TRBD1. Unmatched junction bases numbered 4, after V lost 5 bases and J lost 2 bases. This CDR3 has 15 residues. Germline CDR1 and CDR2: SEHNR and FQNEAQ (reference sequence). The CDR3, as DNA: TGTGCCAGCAGCGCACAGGGGGCTCGCAATCAGCCCCAGCATTTT. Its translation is CASSAQGARNQPQHF.